A selection of T cell receptor beta chains follows, all from one sample in a study of metastatic and nonmetastatic thyroid tumors. TCRdb recomputed clones from the PCR reads via MiXCR. This repertoire shows roughly 30,000 clones, approximately 31% found once; its top ten account for more than 25%. The sample was blood. These receptors all come from a female donor with papillary thyroid cancer or a benign thyroid nodule (not recorded which). Some clones in this sample may be carry-over from other donors' samples. Both conserved end residues are part of each CDR3. The size of a clone is reported for some rows only, either as once, few or many, or as a class for expanded clones.

TRBV5-1	NA	TRBJ2-1	CASSIDRGYEQFF
TRBV7-9	few	TRBJ2-2	CASSVSVGELFF
TRBV20-1	many	TRBJ2-5	CSARDGGQRGEETQYF
TRBV7-2	many	TRBJ1-1	CASSLEGRGLAEAFF
TRBV6-2/TRBV6-3	NA	TRBJ1-1	CASSYSRGQAFF
TRBV5-1	many	TRBJ2-5	CASRNGRAGAVETQYF
TRBV29-1	many	TRBJ2-7	CSVGRKEPYEQYF
TRBV30	NA	TRBJ2-7	CAWSVHDEQYF
TRBV10-2	medium-sized	TRBJ2-7	CASREEDNYEQYF
TRBV9	many	TRBJ2-2	CASSVASGSRELFF
TRBV6-1	NA	TRBJ2-1	CASSASTGRYEQFF